Following are 2 T cell receptor beta chains from one sample sequenced in a study of control samples from healthy donors and cancer patients. Sequencing was performed with immunoSEQ multiplex PCR; in TCRdb, only in-frame clones are kept and a portion is missing. The table records some 150,000 clones, over 90% of them present only once. Material: blood. These receptors all come from a man in his fifties in good health.

Turning to this clone: Mismatch with germline at one junction end may stem from a read error. The chain recombines TRBV27 with TRBJ1-6; D is uncertain. Germline CDR1 and CDR2: MNHEY and SMNVEV (reference sequence). The CDR3 is made up of 15 amino acids. The CDR3 sequence: CASSPRASYNSPRHF. For the CDR3, the DNA is TGTGCCAGCAGTCCCCGGGCCTCCTATAATTCACCCCGCCACTTT.

The chain is built from TRBV25-1 and TRBJ2-7; the match to TRBD1 covers 9 bases. After removal of 3 bases from V and 4 bases from J, the junction contained 4 bases not matched to a gene. The germline V gene has CDR1 MGHDK and CDR2 SYGVNS. The CDR3 sequence is 14 residues long. The CDR3 spells CASSETGGVYEQYF. The DNA for the CDR3 is TGTGCCAGCAGTGAGACAGGGGGTGTGTACGAGCAGTACTTC.